This T cell receptor (beta chain) was observed in a study of cytomegalovirus exposure and HLA in healthy donors. Whole-study context: Earlier, 110 million or so unique TCR beta sequences were recovered from around 190 million T cells by an analysis.

Use of 60 Vbeta and 13 Jbeta primers characterized the PCR. Data came from immunoSEQ multiplex PCR; TCRdb stores just in-frame clones and leaves some out. The table includes some 180,000 clones, about 9% detected once. To note about this clone: Its antigen remains unknown.

Regarding the study as a whole: In all likelihood, a cluster of highly shared sequence variants was a sequencing artifact.

While unrecorded immune exposures were likely, the donors were nominally healthy when sampled. Sequencing was performed on PBMCs. The clonotype was recovered from a woman aged 30 to 39 in good health and CMV-seropositive.

The CDR3 coding sequence is TGTGCCACCAGCAGTGGACTAGCGGGAGTTGGGGATGAGCAGTTCTTC. Encoded protein: CATSSGLAGVGDEQFF. The genes are TRBV15 and TRBJ2-1; 13 bases match TRBD2. V was clipped by 3 bases and J by 8 bases; unmatched bases: 7. The CDR3 is 16 residues long. Looked up from germline, CDR1 is LNHNV and CDR2 is YYDKDF (reference sequence).